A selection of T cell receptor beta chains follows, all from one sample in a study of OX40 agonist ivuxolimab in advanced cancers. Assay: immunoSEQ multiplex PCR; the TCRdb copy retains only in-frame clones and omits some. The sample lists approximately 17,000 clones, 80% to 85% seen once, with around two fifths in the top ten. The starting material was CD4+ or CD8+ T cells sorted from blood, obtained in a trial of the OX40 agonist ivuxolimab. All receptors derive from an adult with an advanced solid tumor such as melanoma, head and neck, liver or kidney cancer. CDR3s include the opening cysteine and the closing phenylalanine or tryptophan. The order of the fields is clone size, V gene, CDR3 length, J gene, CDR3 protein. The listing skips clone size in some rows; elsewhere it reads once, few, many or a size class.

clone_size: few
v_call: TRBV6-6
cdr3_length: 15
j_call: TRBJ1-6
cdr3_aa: CASSQQGTYNSPLHF

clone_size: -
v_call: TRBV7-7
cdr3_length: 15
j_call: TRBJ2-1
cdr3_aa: CASSLGVGGGNEQFF

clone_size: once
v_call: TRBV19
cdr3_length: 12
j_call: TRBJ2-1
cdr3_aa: CASSFRGNEQFF

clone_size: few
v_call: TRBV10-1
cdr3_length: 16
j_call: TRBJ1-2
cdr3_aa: CASSGPLGGRDYGYTF

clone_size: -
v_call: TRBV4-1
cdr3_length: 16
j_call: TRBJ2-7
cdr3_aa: CASSPGWQGETYEQYF

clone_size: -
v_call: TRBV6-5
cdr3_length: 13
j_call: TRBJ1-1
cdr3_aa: CASSYQVNTEAFF

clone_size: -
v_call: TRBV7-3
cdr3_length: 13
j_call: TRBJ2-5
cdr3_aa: CASSSDDEETQYF

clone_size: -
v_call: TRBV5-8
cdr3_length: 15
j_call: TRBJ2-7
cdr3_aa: CASTSPRQGAGEQYF

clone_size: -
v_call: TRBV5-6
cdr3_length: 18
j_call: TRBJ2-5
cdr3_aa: CASSLWGTAGVEGETQYF

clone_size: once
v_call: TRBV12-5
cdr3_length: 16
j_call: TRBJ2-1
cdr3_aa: CASGLGKAGGWDEQFF

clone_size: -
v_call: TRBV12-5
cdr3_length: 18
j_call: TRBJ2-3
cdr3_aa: CASGLLSLRGGRADTQYF

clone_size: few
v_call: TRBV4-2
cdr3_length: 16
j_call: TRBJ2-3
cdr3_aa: CASSQESGLSTDTQYF

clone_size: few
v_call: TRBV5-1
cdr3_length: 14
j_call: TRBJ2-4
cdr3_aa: CASSEAGGKNIQYF

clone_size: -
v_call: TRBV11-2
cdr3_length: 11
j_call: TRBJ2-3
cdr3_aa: CASSYTDTQYF

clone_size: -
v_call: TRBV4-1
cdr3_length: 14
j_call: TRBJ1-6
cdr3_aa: CASSQVLDNSPLHF

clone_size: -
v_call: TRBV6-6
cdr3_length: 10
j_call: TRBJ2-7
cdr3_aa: CASGVYEQYF

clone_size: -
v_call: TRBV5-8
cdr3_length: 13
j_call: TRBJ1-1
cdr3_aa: CASSLKSNTEAFF

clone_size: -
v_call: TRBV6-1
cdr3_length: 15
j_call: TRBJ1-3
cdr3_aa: CASVTGVFSGNTIYF

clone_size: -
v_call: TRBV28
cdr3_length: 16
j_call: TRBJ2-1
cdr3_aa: CASTSFRSPVSNEQFF

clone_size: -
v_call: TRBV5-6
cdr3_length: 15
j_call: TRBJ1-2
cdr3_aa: CASSFPLPGSSGYTF

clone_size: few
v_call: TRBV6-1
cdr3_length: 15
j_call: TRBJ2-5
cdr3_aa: CASSVGAGRQETQYF

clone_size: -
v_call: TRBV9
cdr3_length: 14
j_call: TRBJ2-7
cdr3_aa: CASSLGQGVSEQYF

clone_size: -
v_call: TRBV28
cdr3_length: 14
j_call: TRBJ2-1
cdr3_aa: CASREGGLYNEQFF

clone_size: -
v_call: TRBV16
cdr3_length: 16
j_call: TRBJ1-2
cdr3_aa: CASSRNPQGPEYGYTF

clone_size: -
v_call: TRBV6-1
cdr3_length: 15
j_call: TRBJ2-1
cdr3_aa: CASRDYRGRWGEQFF

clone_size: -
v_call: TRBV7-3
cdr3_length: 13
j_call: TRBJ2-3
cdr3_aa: CASSLISPDTQYF

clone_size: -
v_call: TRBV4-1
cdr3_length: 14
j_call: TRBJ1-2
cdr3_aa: CASSQVSGNYGYTF

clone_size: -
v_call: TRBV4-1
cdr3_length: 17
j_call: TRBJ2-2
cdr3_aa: CASSQRRSAGGTGELFF